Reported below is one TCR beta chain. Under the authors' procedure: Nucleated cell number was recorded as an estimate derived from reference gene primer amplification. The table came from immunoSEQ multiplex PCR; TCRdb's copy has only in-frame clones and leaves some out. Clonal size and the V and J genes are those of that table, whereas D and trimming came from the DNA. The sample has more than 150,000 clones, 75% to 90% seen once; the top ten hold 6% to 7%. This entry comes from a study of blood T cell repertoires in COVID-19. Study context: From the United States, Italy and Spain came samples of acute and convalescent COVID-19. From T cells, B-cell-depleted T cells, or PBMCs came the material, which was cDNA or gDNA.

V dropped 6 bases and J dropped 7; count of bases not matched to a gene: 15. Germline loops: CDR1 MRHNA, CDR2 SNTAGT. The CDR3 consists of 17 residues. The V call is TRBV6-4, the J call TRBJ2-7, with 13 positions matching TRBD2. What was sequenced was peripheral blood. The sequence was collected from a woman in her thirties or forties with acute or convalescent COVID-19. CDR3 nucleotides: TGTGCCAGCAGCCGACCCCCGACTAGCGGGAGGATGGTAGAGCAGTACTTC. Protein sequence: CASSRPPTSGRMVEQYF.